This T cell receptor (beta chain) was identified during a study of PD-L1 blockade in urothelial cancer. Study summary: The analyses of blood took place 3 weeks (second dose) and 6 weeks after treatment start.

Germline loops: CDR1 SGDLS, CDR2 YYNGEE. CDR3 length: 15 amino acids. Trimming took 3 bases from V and 1 from J, leaving 11 bases between them. Clones were sequenced by immunoSEQ multiplex PCR, and TCRdb holds only the in-frame ones, with some missing. The sample holds about 53,000 clones, around 88% seen once. The time point was: pretreatment peripheral blood. Material: PBMCs, obtained around atezolizumab (anti-PD-L1) treatment. This clonotype was obtained from a woman aged 60-75 years with urothelial cancer. The rearrangement links TRBV9 to TRBJ1-3; D is perhaps TRBD1 (5 bases). The CDR3 is CASSDQGPSGNTIYF. For the CDR3, the DNA is TGTGCCAGCAGCGACCAGGGCCCGTCTGGAAACACCATATATTTT.